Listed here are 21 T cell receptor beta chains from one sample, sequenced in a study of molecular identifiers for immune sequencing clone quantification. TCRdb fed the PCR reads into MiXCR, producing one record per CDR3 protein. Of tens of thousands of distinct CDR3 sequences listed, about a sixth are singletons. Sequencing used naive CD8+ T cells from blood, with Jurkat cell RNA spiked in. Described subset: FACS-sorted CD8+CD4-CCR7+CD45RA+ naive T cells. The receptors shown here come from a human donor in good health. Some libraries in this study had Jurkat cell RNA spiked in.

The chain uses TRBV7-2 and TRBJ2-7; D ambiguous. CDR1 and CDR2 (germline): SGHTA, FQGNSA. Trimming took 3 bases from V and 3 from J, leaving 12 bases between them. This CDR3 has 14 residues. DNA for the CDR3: TGTGCCAGCAGCTTCTTAGGTGATATCTACGAGCAGTACTTC. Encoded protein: CASSFLGDIYEQYF.

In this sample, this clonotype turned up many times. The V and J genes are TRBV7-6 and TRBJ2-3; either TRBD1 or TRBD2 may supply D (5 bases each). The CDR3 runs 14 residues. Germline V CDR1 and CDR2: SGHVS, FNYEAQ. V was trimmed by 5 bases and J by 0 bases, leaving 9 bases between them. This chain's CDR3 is CASSPWDSTDTQYF. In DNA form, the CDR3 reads TGTGCCAGCAGCCCATGGGACAGCACAGATACGCAGTATTTT.

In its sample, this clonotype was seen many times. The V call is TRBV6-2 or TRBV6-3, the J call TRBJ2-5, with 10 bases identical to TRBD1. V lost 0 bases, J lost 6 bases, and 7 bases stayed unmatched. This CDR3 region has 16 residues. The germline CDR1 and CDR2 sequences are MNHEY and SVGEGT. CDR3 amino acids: CASSYSRDRGGQTQYF. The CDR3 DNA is TGTGCCAGCAGTTACTCGAGGGACAGGGGAGGACAGACCCAGTACTTC.

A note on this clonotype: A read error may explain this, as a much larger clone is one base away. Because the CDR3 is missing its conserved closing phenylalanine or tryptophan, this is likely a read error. The CDR3 region has the DNA TGTGCCACCAGCAGAGCGAACACTGAAGCTTTCCTT. As protein: CATSRANTEAFL. The chain combines TRBV15 with TRBJ1-1; D is unresolved. CDR3 size: 12 residues. Germline assignment: CDR1 LNHNV and CDR2 YYDKDF (reference sequence). V was clipped by 1 base and J by 1 base, with 1 base between them.

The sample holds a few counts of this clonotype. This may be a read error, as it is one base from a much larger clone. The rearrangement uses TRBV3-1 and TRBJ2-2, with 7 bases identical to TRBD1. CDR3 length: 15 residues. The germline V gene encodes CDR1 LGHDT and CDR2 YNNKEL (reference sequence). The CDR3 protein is CVSSRDRVHTGELFF. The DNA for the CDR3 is TGTGTCAGCAGCCGAGACAGGGTTCACACCGGGGAGCTGTTTTTT.

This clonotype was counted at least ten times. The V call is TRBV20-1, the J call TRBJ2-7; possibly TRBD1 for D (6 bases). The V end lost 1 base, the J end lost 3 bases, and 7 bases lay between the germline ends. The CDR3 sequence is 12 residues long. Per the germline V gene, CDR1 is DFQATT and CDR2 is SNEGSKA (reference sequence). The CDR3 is CSARARGYEQYF. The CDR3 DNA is TGCAGTGCTAGAGCCAGGGGCTACGAGCAGTACTTC.

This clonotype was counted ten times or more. CDR3: CASSKVGREGYNEQFF. In DNA form, the CDR3 reads TGTGCCAGCAGCAAAGTCGGACGGGAGGGGTACAATGAGCAGTTCTTC. V and J are TRBV21-1 and TRBJ2-1; TRBD2 is the table's D call, not checked against the DNA. TRBV21-1 is designated a pseudogene. The CDR3 covers 16 residues.

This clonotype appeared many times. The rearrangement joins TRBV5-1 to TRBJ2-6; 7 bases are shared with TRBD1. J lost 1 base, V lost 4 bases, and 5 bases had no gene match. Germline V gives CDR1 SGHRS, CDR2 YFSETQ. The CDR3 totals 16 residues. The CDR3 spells CASSLGTASGANVLTF. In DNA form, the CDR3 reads TGCGCCAGCAGCCTGGGGACAGCTTCTGGGGCCAACGTCCTGACTTTC.

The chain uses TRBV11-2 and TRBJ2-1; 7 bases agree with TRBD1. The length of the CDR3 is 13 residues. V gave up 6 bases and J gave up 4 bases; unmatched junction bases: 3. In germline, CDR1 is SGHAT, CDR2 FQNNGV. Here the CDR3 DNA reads TGTGCCAGCAGAGGGGGCCCATACAATGAGCAGTTCTTC. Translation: CASRGGPYNEQFF.

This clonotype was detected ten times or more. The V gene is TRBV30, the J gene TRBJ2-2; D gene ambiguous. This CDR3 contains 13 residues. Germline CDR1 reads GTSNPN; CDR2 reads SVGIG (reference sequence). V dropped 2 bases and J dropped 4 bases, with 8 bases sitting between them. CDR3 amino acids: CAWSFETTGELFF. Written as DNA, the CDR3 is TGTGCCTGGAGTTTCGAAACCACCGGGGAGCTGTTTTTT.

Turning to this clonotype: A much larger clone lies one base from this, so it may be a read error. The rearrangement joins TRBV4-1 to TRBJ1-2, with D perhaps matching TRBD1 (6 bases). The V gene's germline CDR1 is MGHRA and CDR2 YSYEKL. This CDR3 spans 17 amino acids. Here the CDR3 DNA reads TGCGCCAGCAGCCGGGGGGGCGACGAGCGGGGCGTCTATGGCTACGCCTTC. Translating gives CASSRGGDERGVYGYAF.

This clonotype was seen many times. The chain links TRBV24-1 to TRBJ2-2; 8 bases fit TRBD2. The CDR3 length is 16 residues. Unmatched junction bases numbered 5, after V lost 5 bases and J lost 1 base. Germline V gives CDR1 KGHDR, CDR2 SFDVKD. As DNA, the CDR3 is TGTGCCACCAGTGCTAGCGGGTGGCTGAACACCGGGGAGCTGTTTTTT. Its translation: CATSASGWLNTGELFF.

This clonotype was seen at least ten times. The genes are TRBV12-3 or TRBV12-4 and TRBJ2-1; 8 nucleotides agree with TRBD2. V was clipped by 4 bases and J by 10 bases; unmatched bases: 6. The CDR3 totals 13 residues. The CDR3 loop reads CASSSEGLVEQFF. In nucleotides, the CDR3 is TGTGCCAGCAGTTCCGAGGGACTAGTAGAGCAGTTCTTC.

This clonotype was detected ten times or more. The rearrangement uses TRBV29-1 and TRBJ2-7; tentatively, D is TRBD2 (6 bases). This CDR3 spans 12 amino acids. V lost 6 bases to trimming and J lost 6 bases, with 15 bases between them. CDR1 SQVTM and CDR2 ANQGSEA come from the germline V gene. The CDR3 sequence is CSVGSFGGEQYF. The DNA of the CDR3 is TGCAGCGTGGGGAGTTTCGGGGGCGAGCAGTACTTC.

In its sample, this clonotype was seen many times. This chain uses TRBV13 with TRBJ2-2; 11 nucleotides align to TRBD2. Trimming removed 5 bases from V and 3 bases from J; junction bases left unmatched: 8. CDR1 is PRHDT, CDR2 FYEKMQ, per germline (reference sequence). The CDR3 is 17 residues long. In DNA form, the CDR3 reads TGTGCCAGCAGCGTCCTACTAGCGGGAGTAGACACCGGGGAGCTGTTTTTT. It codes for CASSVLLAGVDTGELFF.

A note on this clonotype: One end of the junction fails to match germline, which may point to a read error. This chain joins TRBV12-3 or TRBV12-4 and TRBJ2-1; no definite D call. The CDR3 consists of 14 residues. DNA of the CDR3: TGTGCCAGCATCCAGGCAATCTCCCACAATGAGCAGTTCTTC. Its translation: CASIQAISHNEQFF.

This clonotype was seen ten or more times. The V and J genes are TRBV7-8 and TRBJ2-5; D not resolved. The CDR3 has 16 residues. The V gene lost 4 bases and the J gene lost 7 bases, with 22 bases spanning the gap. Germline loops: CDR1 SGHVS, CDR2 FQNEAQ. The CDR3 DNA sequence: TGTGCCAGCAGCTCTACCCGGACCGAAACGATGAGGACCCAGTACTTC. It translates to CASSSTRTETMRTQYF.

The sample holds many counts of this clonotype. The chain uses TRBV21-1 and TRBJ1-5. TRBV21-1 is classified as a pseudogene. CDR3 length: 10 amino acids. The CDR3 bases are TGTGCCATACAAGAGCAGCCCCAGCATTTT. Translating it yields CAIQEQPQHF.

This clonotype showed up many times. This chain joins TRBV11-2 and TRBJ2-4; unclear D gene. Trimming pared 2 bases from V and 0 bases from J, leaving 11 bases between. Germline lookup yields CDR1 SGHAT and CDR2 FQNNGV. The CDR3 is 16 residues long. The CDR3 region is CASSLSAQLAKNIQYF. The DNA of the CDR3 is TGTGCCAGCAGCTTATCCGCCCAATTAGCCAAAAACATTCAGTACTTC.

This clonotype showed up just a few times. For the CDR3, the DNA is TGTGCCACCAGCAGAATGACAGGGGGTACGCAGTATTTT. This codes for CATSRMTGGTQYF. V is TRBV15 and J is TRBJ2-3; 9 nucleotides line up with TRBD1. The CDR3 runs 13 residues. Germline V CDR1 and CDR2: LNHNV, YYDKDF (reference sequence). Trimming cost V 2 bases and J 8 bases; bases outside gene matches: 2. Using reference TRBV15 and TRBJ2-3 for the parts outside the CDR3, the full variable domain is DAMVIQNPRYQVTQFGKPVTLSCSQTLNHNVMYWYQQKSSQAPKLLFHYYDKDFNNEADTPDNFQSRRPNTSFCFLDIRSPGLGDTAMYLCATSRMTGGTQYFGPGTRLTVL.

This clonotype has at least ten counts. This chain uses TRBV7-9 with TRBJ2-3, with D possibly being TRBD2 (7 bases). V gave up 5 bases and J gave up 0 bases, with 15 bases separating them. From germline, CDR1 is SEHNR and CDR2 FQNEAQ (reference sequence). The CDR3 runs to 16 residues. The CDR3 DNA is TGTGCCAGCAGCAGGGAGGGGGGACTAAGCACAGATACGCAGTATTTT. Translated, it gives CASSREGGLSTDTQYF.